A single sample gave rise to the 31 T cell receptor beta chains below, sequenced in a study of blood T cell repertoires in COVID-19 (dated by TCRdb to the early 2020s). Preparation of the library involved the immunoSEQ multiplex PCR assay. Drawn from immuneACCESS, this table holds only the in-frame rearrangements with V and J called that TCRdb kept. Clones are partly lost; checked studies trace under half to an unresolved V gene and leave the rest unexplained. Counted in this sample were about 160,000 clones; around 87% of them appeared once. Clones ranked in the top ten supply 5% to 8.5% of the sample. The sample taken for sequencing was PBMCs or T cells enriched from blood (not recorded which). These receptors all come from a woman aged 50 to 60 who had recovered from COVID-19.

This chain links TRBV19 with TRBJ1-2, with TRBD1 matching 8 bases. J lost 4 bases, V lost 6 bases, and 4 bases had no gene match. The CDR3 is 13 amino acids. Germline V gene data show CDR1 as LNHDA and CDR2 as SQIVND (reference sequence). CDR3 bases: TGTGCCAGTAGGACAGGGGCCCTCTATGGCTACACCTTC. This encodes CASRTGALYGYTF.

The chain links TRBV11-3 to TRBJ2-3, with 9 bases identical to TRBD1. After removal of 4 bases from V and 5 bases from J, the junction contained 16 bases not matched to a gene. CDR3 length: 18 residues. Per germline, CDR1 SGHNT and CDR2 YENEEA. CDR3 in DNA: TGTGCCAGCAGCTCACCCTTGTGGACAGGGGCCAGGGGAGATACGCAGTATTTT. It specifies CASSSPLWTGARGDTQYF. Drawing the rest from reference TRBV11-3 and TRBJ2-3, the complete variable domain is EAGVVQSPRYKIIEKKQPVAFWCNPISGHNTLYWYLQNLGQGPELLIRYENEEAVDDSQLPKDRFSAERLKGVDSTLKIQPAELGDSAVYLCASSSPLWTGARGDTQYFGPGTRLTVL.

The V and J genes are TRBV5-1 and TRBJ1-2; 7 nucleotides align to TRBD1. This CDR3 spans 14 amino acids. Germline assignment: CDR1 SGHRS and CDR2 YFSETQ. V dropped 7 bases and J dropped 8; count of bases not matched to a gene: 14. The CDR3 spells CASGPATGPGGYTF. The CDR3 nucleotides read TGCGCCAGCGGTCCAGCGACAGGGCCGGGCGGCTACACCTTC. The full variable domain, in which reference TRBV5-1 and TRBJ1-2 provide the parts outside the CDR3, is KAGVTQTPRYLIKTRGQQVTLSCSPISGHRSVSWYQQTPGQGLQFLFEYFSETQRNKGNFPGRFSGRQFSNSRSEMNVSTLELGDSALYLCASGPATGPGGYTFGSGTRLTVV.

The rearrangement links TRBV7-2 to TRBJ1-6, with 9 bases fitting TRBD1. Germline V gene sequence: CDR1 SGHTA, CDR2 FQGNSA. V trimming: 6 bases; J trimming: 10 bases; junction bases outside the gene matches: 13. The CDR3 is made up of 16 amino acids. In nucleotides, the CDR3 is TGTGCCAGCAGACCCCAGGACAGGGGCGTGTGGTCACCCCTCCACTTT. Its protein is CASRPQDRGVWSPLHF.

The rearrangement links TRBV7-2 to TRBJ2-5; the match to TRBD2 covers 13 bases. The CDR3 is 15 residues long. V dropped 4 bases and J dropped 4; count of bases not matched to a gene: 3. Germline lookup yields CDR1 SGHTA and CDR2 FQGNSA. The CDR3 loop reads CASSSRLAGGETQYF. The CDR3 DNA reads as TGTGCCAGCAGCTCCCGACTAGCGGGGGGAGAGACCCAGTACTTC.

This clone was seen only once. This rearrangement joins TRBV27 to TRBJ1-2, with D possibly being TRBD1 (5 bases). The V end lost 4 bases, the J end lost 3 bases, and 21 bases lay between the germline ends. Germline V gene data show CDR1 as MNHEY and CDR2 as SMNVEV (reference sequence). This CDR3 spans 17 amino acids. DNA for the CDR3: TGTGCCAGCAGTTCCGCTCTTGGGGGGGGTCCCCACTATGGCTACACCTTC. Protein: CASSSALGGGPHYGYTF.

The chain uses TRBV7-9 and TRBJ1-3, with unresolved D. V was pared by 5 bases and J by 10 bases, with 15 bases between. CDR1 is SEHNR and CDR2 is FQNEAQ in the germline V gene (reference sequence). This CDR3 is built from 13 residues. CDR3 in amino acids: CASSARQQGTIYF. In DNA, the CDR3 is TGTGCCAGCAGCGCACGACAACAAGGAACCATATATTTT.

The chain recombines TRBV6-5 with TRBJ2-7; 8 bases align to TRBD1. Germline CDR1 is MNHEY and CDR2 is SVGAGI. V shed 8 bases, J shed 0 bases, and the junction held 6 bases outside the gene matches. The CDR3 runs 14 residues. The CDR3 DNA reads TGTGCCAGCCAGGACAGGGCCCTCTCCTACGAGCAGTACTTC. It yields the protein CASQDRALSYEQYF.

This chain connects TRBV28 to TRBJ1-2; the match to TRBD1 covers 7 bases. The germline CDR1 and CDR2 sequences are MDHEN and SYDVKM. The CDR3 contains 15 residues. Trimming cost V 2 bases and J 4 bases; bases outside gene matches: 7. Here the CDR3 reads CASSLRGPGGYGYTF. In DNA form, the CDR3 reads TGTGCCAGCAGTTTAAGGGGGCCAGGGGGCTATGGCTACACCTTC.

The V and J genes are TRBV19 and TRBJ1-2; D unclear. Germline CDR1 reads LNHDA; CDR2 reads SQIVND (reference sequence). Deletions cut 10 bases from V and 1 base from J, with 16 bases between. This CDR3 is built from 14 residues. Written as DNA, the CDR3 is TGTGCCACAAGTAGAGGGAGAGTTAACTATGGCTACACCTTC. Its translation: CATSRGRVNYGYTF.

The chain has TRBV7-9 and TRBJ1-4, with TRBD1 as a possible D gene (6 bases). Germline CDR1 is SEHNR and CDR2 is FQNEAQ (reference sequence). V shed 5 bases and J shed 4 bases, with 11 bases lying between them. This CDR3 region has 14 residues. The CDR3 region has the DNA TGTGCCAGCAGCCCCAGGACAGTTAATGAAAAACTGTTTTTT. As protein: CASSPRTVNEKLFF.

The chain has TRBV24-1 and TRBJ1-1, with TRBD1 identical over 8 bases. Trimming removed 3 bases from V and 8 bases from J; junction bases left unmatched: 10. CDR3 length: 15 residues. Looked up from germline, CDR1 is KGHDR and CDR2 is SFDVKD. The CDR3 DNA follows: TGTGCCACCAGTGATCCCCGGGACAGGTCCAAGGAAGCTTTCTTT. As protein: CATSDPRDRSKEAFF.

A few counts support this clone. The J gene is TRBJ2-3, the V gene TRBV3-1 (or the pseudogene TRBV3-2), with 12 nucleotides matching TRBD2. The length of the CDR3 is 18 residues. Trimming at V came to 0 bases and at J to 1 base, leaving 5 bases not matched to a gene. CDR1 is LGHDT and CDR2 is YNNKEL in the germline V gene (reference sequence). CDR3 protein: CASSQDKLAGGGTDTQYF. In nucleotides, the CDR3 is TGTGCCAGCAGCCAAGATAAACTAGCGGGGGGTGGCACAGATACGCAGTATTTT.

The rearrangement uses TRBV10-3 and TRBJ1-1; a possible D gene is TRBD1 (6 bases). Germline assignment: CDR1 ENHRY and CDR2 SYGVKD. The V gene lost 2 bases and the J gene lost 1 base, with 20 bases spanning the gap. This CDR3 contains 18 residues. CDR3 sequence (DNA): TGTGCCATCAGTGAGATAATATATGGGGGCAGGGGGAACACTGAAGCTTTCTTT. It codes for CAISEIIYGGRGNTEAFF.

The chain joins TRBV6-2 or TRBV6-3 to TRBJ2-3, with TRBD2 identical over 9 bases. CDR3 length: 17 residues. V was clipped by 1 base and J by 2 bases; unmatched bases: 7. Looked up from germline, CDR1 is MNHEY and CDR2 is SVGEGT. The CDR3 loop is CASSYFPLAGDTDTQYF. Written as DNA, the CDR3 is TGTGCCAGCAGTTACTTTCCTTTAGCGGGGGACACAGATACGCAGTATTTT.

As for this clone: One end of the junction varies from germline; a read error may be responsible. V and J are TRBV7-3 and TRBJ1-1, with no clear D. From germline, CDR1 is SGHTA and CDR2 FQGTGA. This CDR3 has 14 residues. The CDR3 loop reads CASSLAGGNAEAFF. The DNA for the CDR3 is TGTGCCAGCAGCCTGGCAGGCGGGAACGCTGAAGCTTTCTTT. Complete variable domain (other parts from reference TRBV7-3 and TRBJ1-1): GAGVSQTPSNKVTEKGKYVELRCDPISGHTALYWYRQSLGQGPEFLIYFQGTGAADDSGLPNDRFFAVRPEGSVSTLKIQRTERGDSAVYLCASSLAGGNAEAFFGQGTRLTVV.

The chain uses TRBV9 and TRBJ1-1, with unresolved D. Germline lookup yields CDR1 SGDLS and CDR2 YYNGEE. V lost 4 bases, J lost 1 base, and 14 bases lay in between. The CDR3 totals 15 residues. The CDR3 DNA is TGTGCCAGCAGCATACTCCCCGAGGGGAACACTGAAGCTTTCTTT. Residues: CASSILPEGNTEAFF.

This clone was seen once. The chain couples TRBV7-2 to TRBJ2-1; TRBD1 agrees at 10 bases. The trim removed 1 base at V and 4 bases at J, leaving 4 bases unmatched. The CDR3 totals 16 residues. The germline CDR1 and CDR2 sequences are SGHTA and FQGNSA. The CDR3 region is CASSLDGTGVYNEQFF. The CDR3, as DNA: TGTGCCAGCAGCTTAGATGGGACAGGGGTTTACAATGAGCAGTTCTTC.

The chain has TRBV7-2 and TRBJ1-1, with D unclear. V was shortened by 1 base and J by 3 bases, with 12 bases between the two germline ends. This CDR3 region has 15 residues. Germline loops: CDR1 SGHTA, CDR2 FQGNSA. The CDR3 loop reads CASSLGPWAHTEAFF. The CDR3 DNA sequence: TGTGCCAGCAGCTTAGGTCCCTGGGCACACACTGAAGCTTTCTTT.

The chain carries TRBV2 and TRBJ2-7; D gene unclear. The CDR3 runs to 14 residues. Trimming stripped 5 bases from V and 0 bases from J, with 11 bases between. Germline V gives CDR1 SNHLY, CDR2 FYNNEI. The CDR3 region is CASSRTGSSYEQYF. CDR3 DNA: TGTGCCAGCAGTCGTACGGGTAGCTCCTACGAGCAGTACTTC.

For the CDR3, the DNA is TGTGCCACACGGACTAGCGGGGGGGCCAATGAGCAGTTCTTC. This gives the protein CATRTSGGANEQFF. V and J are TRBV6-5 and TRBJ2-1; 15 bases are a match to TRBD2. Trimming at V came to 10 bases and at J to 6 bases, leaving 4 bases not matched to a gene. The CDR3 loop spans 14 amino acids. Germline V gene sequence: CDR1 MNHEY, CDR2 SVGAGI.

This clone has only one observation. This chain connects TRBV6-5 to TRBJ2-5, with TRBD1 matching 9 bases. There are 15 residues in the CDR3. Looked up from germline, CDR1 is MNHEY and CDR2 is SVGAGI. V gave up 6 bases and J gave up 4 bases; unmatched junction bases: 9. The CDR3 sequence: CASSPDRGRRETQYF. DNA for the CDR3: TGTGCCAGCAGCCCAGACAGGGGGAGGAGAGAGACCCAGTACTTC.

This rearrangement joins TRBV6-1 to TRBJ1-6, with TRBD1 matching 8 bases. Germline V gives CDR1 MNHNS, CDR2 SASEGT. J lost 7 bases, V lost 2 bases, and 1 base had no gene match. The CDR3 is 14 amino acids. The CDR3 DNA follows: TGTGCCAGCAGTGAACAGGGGGCGAATTCACCCCTCCACTTT. This sequence encodes CASSEQGANSPLHF.

V gene TRBV9 combines with J gene TRBJ2-2, with 10 bases lining up with TRBD1. Trimming took 4 bases from V and 7 from J; bases not matched to a gene: 13. This CDR3 contains 17 residues. CDR1 and CDR2 (germline): SGDLS, YYNGEE. This chain's CDR3 is CASSFTRTGGPHGELFF. Here the CDR3 DNA reads TGTGCCAGCAGCTTCACCAGGACAGGGGGTCCTCACGGGGAGCTGTTTTTT.

This chain uses TRBV7-2 with TRBJ2-3; 7 bases match TRBD1. There are 13 residues in the CDR3. Germline V gene lookup returns CDR1 SGHTA and CDR2 FQGNSA. Unmatched junction bases numbered 4, after V lost 6 bases and J lost 4 bases. DNA for the CDR3: TGTGCCAGCAGTTCACAGGGGTCAGATACGCAGTATTTT. This encodes CASSSQGSDTQYF.

This chain joins TRBV6-5 and TRBJ2-7; 7 nucleotides agree with TRBD1. With V trimmed by 6 bases and J by 2 bases, 4 bases remained unmatched. The V gene's germline CDR1 is MNHEY and CDR2 SVGAGI. The CDR3 consists of 13 residues. CDR3 bases: TGTGCCAGCAGAAACAGGGGACCCTACGAGCAGTACTTC. It specifies CASRNRGPYEQYF.

The gene calls are TRBV11-1 and TRBJ2-6, with TRBD2 identical over 8 bases. The V and J ends lost 6 bases and 5 bases, in that order; junction bases with no gene match: 6. Germline CDR1 and CDR2: SGHAT and FQDESV (reference sequence). The CDR3 is 15 amino acids. The CDR3 here is CASRAAGGRANVLTF. CDR3 nucleotide sequence: TGTGCCAGCAGAGCGGCGGGGGGCAGGGCCAACGTCCTGACTTTC.

The chain has TRBV14 and TRBJ2-1, with D perhaps TRBD1 (5 bases). V gave up 8 bases and J gave up 7 bases, with 15 bases separating them. The germline V gene has CDR1 SGHDN and CDR2 FVKESK. CDR3 length: 13 residues. The CDR3 bases are TGTGCCAGCCAGGGCCTCAGTATTAATGAGCAGTTCTTC. This sequence encodes CASQGLSINEQFF.

The chain couples TRBV5-1 to TRBJ2-1, with D perhaps matching TRBD2 (6 bases). The CDR3 sequence is 16 residues long. Trimming took off 5 bases at V and 0 bases at J, with 15 bases between the two ends. Germline CDR1 and CDR2: SGHRS and YFSETQ. DNA for the CDR3: TGCGCCAGCAGGGCCTGGGACGGGAGCTCCTACAATGAGCAGTTCTTC. It encodes CASRAWDGSSYNEQFF. The variable domain in full, completed from reference TRBV5-1 and TRBJ2-1, reads KAGVTQTPRYLIKTRGQQVTLSCSPISGHRSVSWYQQTPGQGLQFLFEYFSETQRNKGNFPGRFSGRQFSNSRSEMNVSTLELGDSALYLCASRAWDGSSYNEQFFGPGTRLTVL.

In this sample, this clone turned up a few times. The rearrangement uses TRBV6-5 and TRBJ1-6, with D possibly being TRBD1 (5 bases). CDR3 length equals 12 residues. V was shortened by 7 bases and J by 7 bases, with 8 bases between the two germline ends. Germline V lookup: CDR1 MNHEY, CDR2 SVGAGI. CDR3 residues: CASTRANSPLHF. The DNA for the CDR3 is TGTGCCAGCACCAGGGCCAATTCACCCCTCCACTTT.

This chain links TRBV2 with TRBJ2-7; no clear D gene. The CDR3 length is 15 residues. Trimming cost V 5 bases and J 2 bases, with 16 bases left between them. Germline CDR1 reads SNHLY; CDR2 reads FYNNEI. The CDR3 DNA sequence: TGTGCCAGCAGTAGAGCATCAGGTGTACCCTACGAGCAGTACTTC. Translated, it gives CASSRASGVPYEQYF.